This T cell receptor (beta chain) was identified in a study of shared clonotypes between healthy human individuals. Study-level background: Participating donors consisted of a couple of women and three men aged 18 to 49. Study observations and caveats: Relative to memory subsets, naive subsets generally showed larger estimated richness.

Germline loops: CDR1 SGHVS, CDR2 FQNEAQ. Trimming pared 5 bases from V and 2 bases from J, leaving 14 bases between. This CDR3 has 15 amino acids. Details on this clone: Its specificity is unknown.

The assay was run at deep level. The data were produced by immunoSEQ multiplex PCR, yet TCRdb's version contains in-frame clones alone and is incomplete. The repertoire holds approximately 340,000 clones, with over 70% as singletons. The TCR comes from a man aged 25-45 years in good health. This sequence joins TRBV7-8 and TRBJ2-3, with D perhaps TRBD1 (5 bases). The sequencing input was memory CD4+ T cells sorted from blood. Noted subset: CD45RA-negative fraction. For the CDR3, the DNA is TGTGCCAGCAGCGCACGGACAAAGACCACAGATACGCAGTATTTT. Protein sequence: CASSARTKTTDTQYF.